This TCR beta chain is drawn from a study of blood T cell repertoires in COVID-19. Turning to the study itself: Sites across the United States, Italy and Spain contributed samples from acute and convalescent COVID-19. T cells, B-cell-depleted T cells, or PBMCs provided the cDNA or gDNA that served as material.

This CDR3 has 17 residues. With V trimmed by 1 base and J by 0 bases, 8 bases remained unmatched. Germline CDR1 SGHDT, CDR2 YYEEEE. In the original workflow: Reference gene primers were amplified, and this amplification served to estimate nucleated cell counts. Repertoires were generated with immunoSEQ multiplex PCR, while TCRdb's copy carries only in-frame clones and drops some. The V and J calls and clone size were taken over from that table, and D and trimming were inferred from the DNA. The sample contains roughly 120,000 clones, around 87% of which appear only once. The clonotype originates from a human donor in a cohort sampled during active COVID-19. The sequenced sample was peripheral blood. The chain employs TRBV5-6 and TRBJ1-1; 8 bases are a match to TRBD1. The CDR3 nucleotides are TGTGCCAGCAGCTTGAGGGGCAGGGGGCTTGTGAACACTGAAGCTTTCTTT. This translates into CASSLRGRGLVNTEAFF.